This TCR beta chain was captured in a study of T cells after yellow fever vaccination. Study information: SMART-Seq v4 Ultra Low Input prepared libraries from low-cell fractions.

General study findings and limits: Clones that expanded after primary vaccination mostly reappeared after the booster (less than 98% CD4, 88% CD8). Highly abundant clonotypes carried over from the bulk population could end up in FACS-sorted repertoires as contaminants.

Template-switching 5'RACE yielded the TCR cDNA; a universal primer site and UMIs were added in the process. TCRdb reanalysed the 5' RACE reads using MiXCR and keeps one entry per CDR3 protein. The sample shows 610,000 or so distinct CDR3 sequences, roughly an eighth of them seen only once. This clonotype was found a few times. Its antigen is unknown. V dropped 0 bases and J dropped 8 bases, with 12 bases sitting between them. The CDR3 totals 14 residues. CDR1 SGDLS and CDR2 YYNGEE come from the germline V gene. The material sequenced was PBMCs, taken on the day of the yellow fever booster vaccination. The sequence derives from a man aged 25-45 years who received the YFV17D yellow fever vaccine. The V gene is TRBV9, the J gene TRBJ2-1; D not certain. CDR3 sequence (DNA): TGTGCCAGCAGCGTAGGCCATGCAACCCATGAGCAGTTCTTC. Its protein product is CASSVGHATHEQFF.